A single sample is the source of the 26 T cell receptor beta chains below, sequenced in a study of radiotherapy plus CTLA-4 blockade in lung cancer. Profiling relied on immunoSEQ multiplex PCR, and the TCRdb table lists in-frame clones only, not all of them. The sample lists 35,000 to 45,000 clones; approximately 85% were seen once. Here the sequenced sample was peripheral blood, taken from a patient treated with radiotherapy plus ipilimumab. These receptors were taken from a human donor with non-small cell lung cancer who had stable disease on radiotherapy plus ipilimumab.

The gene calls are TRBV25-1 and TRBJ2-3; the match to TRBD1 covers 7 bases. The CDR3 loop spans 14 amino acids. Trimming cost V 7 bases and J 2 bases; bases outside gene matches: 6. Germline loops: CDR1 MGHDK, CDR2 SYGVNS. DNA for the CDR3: TGTGCCAGCACCCCGGACAGGATCACAGATACGCAGTATTTT. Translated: CASTPDRITDTQYF.

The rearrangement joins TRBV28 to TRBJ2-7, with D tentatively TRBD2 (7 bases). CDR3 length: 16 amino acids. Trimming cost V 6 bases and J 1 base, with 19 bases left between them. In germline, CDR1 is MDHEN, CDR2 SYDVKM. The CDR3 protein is CASSSPGLGGSYEQYF. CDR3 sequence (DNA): TGTGCCAGCAGCTCCCCCGGACTAGGGGGATCCTACGAGCAGTACTTC.

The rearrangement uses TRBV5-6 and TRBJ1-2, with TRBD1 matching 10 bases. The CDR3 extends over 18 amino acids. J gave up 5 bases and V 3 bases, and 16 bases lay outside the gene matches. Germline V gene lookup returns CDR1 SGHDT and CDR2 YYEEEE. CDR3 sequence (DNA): TGTGCCAGCAGCTCGCTGTCGGTCGGGACAGGGGAAGGGTATGGCTACACCTTC. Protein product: CASSSLSVGTGEGYGYTF. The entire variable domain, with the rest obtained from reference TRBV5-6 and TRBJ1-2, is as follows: DAGVTQSPTHLIKTRGQQVTLRCSPKSGHDTVSWYQQALGQGPQFIFQYYEEEERQRGNFPDRFSGHQFPNYSSELNVNALLLGDSALYLCASSSLSVGTGEGYGYTFGSGTRLTVV.

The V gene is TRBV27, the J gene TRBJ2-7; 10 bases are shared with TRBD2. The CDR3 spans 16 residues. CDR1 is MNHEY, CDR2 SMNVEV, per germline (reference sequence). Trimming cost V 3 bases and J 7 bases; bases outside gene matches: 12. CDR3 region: CASSLGLAGVGGEQYF. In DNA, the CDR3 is TGTGCCAGCAGTTTGGGCCTAGCGGGAGTAGGTGGTGAGCAGTACTTC.

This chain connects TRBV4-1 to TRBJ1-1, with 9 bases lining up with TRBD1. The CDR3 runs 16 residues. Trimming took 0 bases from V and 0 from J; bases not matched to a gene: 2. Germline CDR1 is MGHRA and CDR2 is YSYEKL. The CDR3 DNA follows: TGCGCCAGCAGCCAAGACGGGACAGGGCTGAACACTGAAGCTTTCTTT. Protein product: CASSQDGTGLNTEAFF.

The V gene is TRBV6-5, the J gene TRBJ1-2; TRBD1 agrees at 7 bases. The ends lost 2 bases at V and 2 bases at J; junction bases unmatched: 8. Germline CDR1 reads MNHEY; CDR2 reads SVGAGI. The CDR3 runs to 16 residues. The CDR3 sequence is CASSYTRGRGNYGYTF. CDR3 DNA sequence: TGTGCCAGCAGTTACACGAGGGGGCGAGGGAACTATGGCTACACCTTC.

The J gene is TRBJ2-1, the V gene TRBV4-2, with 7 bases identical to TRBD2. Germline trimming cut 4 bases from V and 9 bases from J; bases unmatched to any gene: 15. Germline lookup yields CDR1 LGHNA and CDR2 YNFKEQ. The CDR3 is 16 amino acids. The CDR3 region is CASSPSGTILNREQFF. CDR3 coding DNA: TGTGCCAGCAGCCCCTCCGGGACTATCCTTAATCGTGAGCAGTTCTTC.

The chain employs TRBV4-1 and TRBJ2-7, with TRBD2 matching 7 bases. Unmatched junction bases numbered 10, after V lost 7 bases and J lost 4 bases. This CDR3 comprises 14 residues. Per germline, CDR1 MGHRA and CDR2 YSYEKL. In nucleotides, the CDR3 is TGCGCCAGCACCCCCGTCGGGAGGTCTTACGAGCAGTACTTC. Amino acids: CASTPVGRSYEQYF.

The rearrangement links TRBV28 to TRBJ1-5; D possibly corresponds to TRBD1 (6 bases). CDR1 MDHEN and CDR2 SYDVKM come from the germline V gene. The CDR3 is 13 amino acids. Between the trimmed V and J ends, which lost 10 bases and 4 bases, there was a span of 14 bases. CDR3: CANNRELNQPQHF. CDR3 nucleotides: TGTGCCAACAACAGGGAGTTAAATCAGCCCCAGCATTTT.

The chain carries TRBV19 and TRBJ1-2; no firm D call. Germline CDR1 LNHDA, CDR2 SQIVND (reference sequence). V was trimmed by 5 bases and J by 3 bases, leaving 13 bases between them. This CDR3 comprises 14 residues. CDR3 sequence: CASSFQRTYYGYTF. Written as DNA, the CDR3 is TGTGCCAGTAGTTTTCAGCGCACCTACTATGGCTACACCTTC. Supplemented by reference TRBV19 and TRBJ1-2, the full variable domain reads DGGITQSPKYLFRKEGQNVTLSCEQNLNHDAMYWYRQDPGQGLRLIYYSQIVNDFQKGDIAEGYSVSREKKESFPLTVTSAQKNPTAFYLCASSFQRTYYGYTFGSGTRLTVV.

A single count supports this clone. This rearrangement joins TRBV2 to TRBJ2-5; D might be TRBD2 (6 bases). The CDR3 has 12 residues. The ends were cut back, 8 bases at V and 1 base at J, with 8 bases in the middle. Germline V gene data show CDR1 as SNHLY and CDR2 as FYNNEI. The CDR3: CASGGSQETQYF. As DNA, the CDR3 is TGTGCCAGCGGGGGGTCCCAAGAGACCCAGTACTTC.

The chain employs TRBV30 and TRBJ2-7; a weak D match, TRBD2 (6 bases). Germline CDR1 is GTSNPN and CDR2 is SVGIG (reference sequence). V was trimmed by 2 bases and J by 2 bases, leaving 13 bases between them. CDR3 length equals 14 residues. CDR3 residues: CAWSYLARAYEQYF. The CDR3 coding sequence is TGTGCCTGGAGTTACCTAGCGAGAGCCTACGAGCAGTACTTC.

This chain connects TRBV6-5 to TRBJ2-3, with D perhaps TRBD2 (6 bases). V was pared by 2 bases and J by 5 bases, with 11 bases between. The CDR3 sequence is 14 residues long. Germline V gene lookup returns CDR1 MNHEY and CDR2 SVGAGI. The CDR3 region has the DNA TGTGCCAGCAGTTACGGGCAGGAGGGAGATACGCAGTATTTT. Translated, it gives CASSYGQEGDTQYF.

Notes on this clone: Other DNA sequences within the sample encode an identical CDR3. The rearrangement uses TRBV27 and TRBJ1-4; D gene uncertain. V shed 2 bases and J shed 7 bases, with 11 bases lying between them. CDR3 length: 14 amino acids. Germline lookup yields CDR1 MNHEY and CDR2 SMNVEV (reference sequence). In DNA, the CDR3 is TGTGCCAGCAGTTTAGTGGGAGGGAGTGAAAAACTGTTTTTT. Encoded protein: CASSLVGGSEKLFF.

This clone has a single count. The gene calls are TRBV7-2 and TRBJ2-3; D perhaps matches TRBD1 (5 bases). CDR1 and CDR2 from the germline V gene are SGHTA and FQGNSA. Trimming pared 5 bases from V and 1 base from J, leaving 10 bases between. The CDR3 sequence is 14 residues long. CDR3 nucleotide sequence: TGTGCCAGCAGCCAGATCAGGGGCACAGATACGCAGTATTTT. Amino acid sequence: CASSQIRGTDTQYF. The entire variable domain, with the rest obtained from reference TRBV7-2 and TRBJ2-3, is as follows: GAGVSQSPSNKVTEKGKDVELRCDPISGHTALYWYRQSLGQGLEFLIYFQGNSAPDKSGLPSDRFSAERTGGSVSTLTIQRTQQEDSAVYLCASSQIRGTDTQYFGPGTRLTVL.

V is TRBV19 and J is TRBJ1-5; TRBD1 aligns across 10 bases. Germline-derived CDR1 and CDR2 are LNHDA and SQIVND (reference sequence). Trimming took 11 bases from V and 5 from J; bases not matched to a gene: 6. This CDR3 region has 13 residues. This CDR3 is CAVGQGHDQPQHF. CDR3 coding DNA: TGTGCCGTGGGACAGGGGCATGATCAGCCCCAGCATTTT.

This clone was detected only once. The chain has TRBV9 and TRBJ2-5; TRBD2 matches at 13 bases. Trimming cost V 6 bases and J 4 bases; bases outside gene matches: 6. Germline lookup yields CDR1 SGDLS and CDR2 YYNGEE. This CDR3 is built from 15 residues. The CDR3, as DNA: TGTGCCAGCAAACCGGGACTAGCGGGATTAGAGACCCAGTACTTC. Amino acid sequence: CASKPGLAGLETQYF.

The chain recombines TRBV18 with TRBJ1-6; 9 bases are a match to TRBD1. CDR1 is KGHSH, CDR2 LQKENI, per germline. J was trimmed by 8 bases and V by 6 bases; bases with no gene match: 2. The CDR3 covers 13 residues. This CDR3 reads CASSGQGDSPLHF. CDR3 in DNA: TGTGCCAGCTCGGGACAGGGCGATTCACCCCTCCACTTT.

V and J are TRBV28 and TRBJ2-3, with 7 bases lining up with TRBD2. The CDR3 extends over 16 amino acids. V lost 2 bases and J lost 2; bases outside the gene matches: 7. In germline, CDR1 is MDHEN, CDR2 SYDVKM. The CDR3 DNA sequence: TGTGCCAGCAGTTTAGATCGGGAGGTTCTCACAGATACGCAGTATTTT. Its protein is CASSLDREVLTDTQYF.

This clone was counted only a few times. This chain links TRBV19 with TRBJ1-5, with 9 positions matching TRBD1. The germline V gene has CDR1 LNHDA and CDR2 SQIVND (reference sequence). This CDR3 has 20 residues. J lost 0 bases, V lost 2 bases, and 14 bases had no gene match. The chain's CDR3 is CASSIPPGQGPEYSNQPQHF. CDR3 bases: TGTGCCAGTAGTATACCCCCGGGACAGGGACCCGAATATAGCAATCAGCCCCAGCATTTT.

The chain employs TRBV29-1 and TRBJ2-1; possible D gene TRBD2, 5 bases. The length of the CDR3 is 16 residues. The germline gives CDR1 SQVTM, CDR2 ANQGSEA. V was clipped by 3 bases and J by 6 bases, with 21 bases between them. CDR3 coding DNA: TGCAGCGTTGAGGTGGGAGAGCCCCCAGTCTCCAATGAGCAGTTCTTC. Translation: CSVEVGEPPVSNEQFF.

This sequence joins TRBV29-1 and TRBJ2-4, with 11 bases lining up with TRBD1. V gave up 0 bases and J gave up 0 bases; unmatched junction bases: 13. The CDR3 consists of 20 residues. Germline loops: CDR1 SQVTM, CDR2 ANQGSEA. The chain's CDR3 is CSVEDRMGTGGFLAKNIQYF. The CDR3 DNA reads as TGCAGCGTTGAAGATCGCATGGGGACAGGGGGTTTTTTAGCCAAAAACATTCAGTACTTC.

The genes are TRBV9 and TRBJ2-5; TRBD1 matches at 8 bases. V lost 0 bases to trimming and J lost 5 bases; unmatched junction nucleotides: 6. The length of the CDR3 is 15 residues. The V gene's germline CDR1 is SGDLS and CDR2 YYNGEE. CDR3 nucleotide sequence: TGTGCCAGCAGCGTAGCACAGGGGGTCGGCGAGACCCAGTACTTC. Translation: CASSVAQGVGETQYF.

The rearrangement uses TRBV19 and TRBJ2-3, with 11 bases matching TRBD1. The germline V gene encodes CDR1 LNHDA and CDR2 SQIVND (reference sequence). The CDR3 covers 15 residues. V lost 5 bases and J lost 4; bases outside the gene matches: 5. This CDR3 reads CASSHRDRGSDTQYF. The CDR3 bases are TGTGCCAGTAGTCACCGGGACAGGGGGTCAGATACGCAGTATTTT.

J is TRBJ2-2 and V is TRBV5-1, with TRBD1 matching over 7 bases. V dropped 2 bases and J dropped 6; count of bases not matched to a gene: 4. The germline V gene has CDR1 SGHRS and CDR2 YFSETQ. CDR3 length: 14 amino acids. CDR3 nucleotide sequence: TGCGCCAGCAGCTTCACACAGGGGTCCGGGGAGCTGTTTTTT. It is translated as CASSFTQGSGELFF.

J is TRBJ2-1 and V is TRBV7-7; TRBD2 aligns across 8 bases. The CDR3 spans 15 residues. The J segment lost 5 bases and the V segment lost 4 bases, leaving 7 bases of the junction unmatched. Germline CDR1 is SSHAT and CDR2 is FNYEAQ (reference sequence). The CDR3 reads CASSSGLVGHNEQFF. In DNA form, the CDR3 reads TGTGCCAGCAGCTCGGGACTAGTGGGGCACAATGAGCAGTTCTTC. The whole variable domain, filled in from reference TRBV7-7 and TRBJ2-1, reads GAGVSQSPRYKVTKRGQDVTLRCDPISSHATLYWYQQALGQGPEFLTYFNYEAQPDKSGLPSDRFSAERPEGSISTLTIQRTEQRDSAMYRCASSSGLVGHNEQFFGPGTRLTVL.